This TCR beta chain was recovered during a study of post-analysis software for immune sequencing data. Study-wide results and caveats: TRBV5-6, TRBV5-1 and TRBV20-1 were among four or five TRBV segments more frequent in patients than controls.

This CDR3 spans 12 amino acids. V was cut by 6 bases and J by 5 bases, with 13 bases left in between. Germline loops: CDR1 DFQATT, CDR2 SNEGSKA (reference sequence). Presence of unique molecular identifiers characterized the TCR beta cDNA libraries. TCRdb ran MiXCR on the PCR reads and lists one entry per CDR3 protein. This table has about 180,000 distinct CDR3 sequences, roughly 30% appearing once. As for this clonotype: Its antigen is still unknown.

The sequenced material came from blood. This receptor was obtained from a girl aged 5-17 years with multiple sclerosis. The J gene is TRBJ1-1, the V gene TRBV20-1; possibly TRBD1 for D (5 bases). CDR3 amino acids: CSAIQGATEAFF. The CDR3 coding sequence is TGCAGTGCCATCCAGGGAGCGACTGAAGCTTTCTTT.